Below are 22 T cell receptor beta chains sequenced from a single sample in a study of blood T cell repertoires in COVID-19. Sequencing used immunoSEQ multiplex PCR; TCRdb keeps in-frame clones, though not all of them. In the table there are over 200,000 clones, 88% of which are singletons. What was sequenced was peripheral blood. Source of these receptors: a woman aged 40 to 49 who had recovered from COVID-19.

The chain is built from TRBV29-1 and TRBJ2-6, with D maybe TRBD2 (7 bases). V was clipped by 5 bases and J by 0 bases, with 11 bases between them. The CDR3 sequence is 15 residues long. Per germline, CDR1 SQVTM and CDR2 ANQGSEA. The chain's CDR3 is CSVRGGHSGANVLTF. The CDR3 region has the DNA TGCAGCGTTAGGGGGGGGCACTCTGGGGCCAACGTCCTGACTTTC.

The chain combines TRBV19 with TRBJ2-4; possible D gene TRBD1, 5 bases. CDR3 length: 15 amino acids. V gave up 1 base and J gave up 7 bases, with 14 bases separating them. The germline V gene encodes CDR1 LNHDA and CDR2 SQIVND (reference sequence). CDR3 nucleotide sequence: TGTGCCAGTAGTATAGGGTCAGGGTGGATGAACATTCAGTACTTC. It translates to CASSIGSGWMNIQYF.

V gene TRBV6-2 or TRBV6-3 combines with J gene TRBJ2-2; 11 bases map to TRBD2. The V gene's germline CDR1 is MNHEY and CDR2 SVGEGT. This CDR3 spans 17 amino acids. The J segment lost 3 bases and the V segment lost 6 bases, leaving 9 bases of the junction unmatched. The CDR3 spells CASSLLAGEPDTGELFF. For the CDR3, the DNA is TGTGCCAGCAGCCTACTAGCGGGAGAGCCCGACACCGGGGAGCTGTTTTTT.

In its sample, this clone was seen once. The gene calls are TRBV4-1 and TRBJ2-2; 8 bases agree with TRBD1. V lost 11 bases, J lost 4 bases, and 12 bases stayed unmatched. This CDR3 comprises 15 residues. Per the germline V gene, CDR1 is MGHRA and CDR2 is YSYEKL. CDR3 protein: CASRGWTGLTGELFF. In DNA form, the CDR3 reads TGCGCCTCACGAGGGTGGACAGGGCTCACCGGGGAGCTGTTTTTT.

The genes are TRBV7-9 and TRBJ2-2, with D perhaps TRBD2 (8 bases). The V gene lost 7 bases and the J gene lost 2 bases, with 20 bases spanning the gap. CDR3 length: 17 residues. The V gene's germline CDR1 is SEHNR and CDR2 FQNEAQ (reference sequence). CDR3 DNA: TGTGCCAGCACCCAACCAGGGGGACTAGATAACACCGGGGAGCTGTTTTTT. Protein product: CASTQPGGLDNTGELFF.

This chain joins TRBV3-1 (or the pseudogene TRBV3-2) and TRBJ2-2; 7 bases agree with TRBD2. This CDR3 contains 15 residues. V shed 1 base and J 3 bases; nucleotides not matched to a gene: 2. The germline V gene encodes CDR1 LGHDT and CDR2 YNNKEL (reference sequence). CDR3 nucleotide sequence: TGTGCCAGCAGCCAAGTCCGGGGGGACACCGGGGAGCTGTTTTTT. Translating gives CASSQVRGDTGELFF.

The rearrangement uses TRBV12-3 or TRBV12-4 and TRBJ1-5; D possibly corresponds to TRBD1 (5 bases). The CDR3 has 11 residues. The V gene lost 5 bases and the J gene lost 15 bases, with 14 bases spanning the gap. The CDR3 sequence is CASSQTRTPHF. The CDR3 bases are TGTGCCAGCAGTCAGACTCGGACACCGCATTTT.

The chain couples TRBV4-1 to TRBJ2-7; 9 nucleotides match TRBD1. CDR3 length: 15 residues. From germline, CDR1 is MGHRA and CDR2 YSYEKL. V dropped 0 bases and J dropped 3; count of bases not matched to a gene: 3. CDR3 loop: CASSQEDRGYYEQYF. The CDR3 coding sequence is TGCGCCAGCAGCCAAGAAGACAGGGGGTACTACGAGCAGTACTTC.

The chain joins TRBV9 to TRBJ2-7; 11 bases fit TRBD1. The CDR3 consists of 15 residues. Trimming at V came to 3 bases and at J to 3 bases, leaving 5 bases not matched to a gene. CDR1 is SGDLS, CDR2 YYNGEE, per germline. The CDR3 sequence is CASSAGTGGVYEQYF. The CDR3 DNA is TGTGCCAGCAGCGCCGGGACAGGGGGAGTCTACGAGCAGTACTTC. Full variable domain (missing parts from reference TRBV9 and TRBJ2-7): DSGVTQTPKHLITATGQRVTLRCSPRSGDLSVYWYQQSLDQGLQFLIQYYNGEERAKGNILERFSAQQFPDLHSELNLSSLELGDSALYFCASSAGTGGVYEQYFGPGTRLTVT.

This clone was picked up one time. The V gene is TRBV27, the J gene TRBJ1-1; 8 nucleotides line up with TRBD1. Germline V CDR1 and CDR2: MNHEY, SMNVEV (reference sequence). J lost 10 bases, V lost 7 bases, and 11 bases had no gene match. This CDR3 comprises 13 residues. DNA for the CDR3: TGTGCCAGCACAGGGGGCCCCCGGTTTGGAGCTTTCTTT. It codes for CASTGGPRFGAFF.

The genes are TRBV7-2 and TRBJ2-7; weak D call: TRBD1 (6 bases). V dropped 1 base and J dropped 2 bases, with 12 bases sitting between them. CDR3 size: 15 residues. Germline CDR1 reads SGHTA; CDR2 reads FQGNSA. Here the CDR3 DNA reads TGTGCCAGCAGCTTAGGGGCCACAGGGCCCTACGAGCAGTACGTC. Translating gives CASSLGATGPYEQYV.

The chain carries TRBV30 and TRBJ2-7; 9 bases agree with TRBD2. With V trimmed by 3 bases and J by 2 bases, 8 bases remained unmatched. CDR1 is GTSNPN and CDR2 is SVGIG in the germline V gene (reference sequence). This CDR3 contains 15 residues. The CDR3 region has the DNA TGTGCCTGGAGCCCGAGACTAGCGGCCCCCTACGAGCAGTACTTC. Translation gives CAWSPRLAAPYEQYF.

This chain connects TRBV2 to TRBJ1-5; no definite D call. From germline, CDR1 is SNHLY and CDR2 FYNNEI. The CDR3 length is 17 residues. V gave up 2 bases and J gave up 7 bases, with 21 bases separating them. The CDR3 reads CASSEYRSRITAQPQHF. The CDR3 DNA is TGTGCCAGCAGTGAATACCGTAGTCGAATAACCGCCCAGCCCCAGCATTTT.

This clone has a single count. This chain joins TRBV24-1 and TRBJ2-1; 10 bases are shared with TRBD2. CDR3 length: 15 residues. After removal of 9 bases from V and 11 bases from J, the junction contained 15 bases not matched to a gene. The V gene's germline CDR1 is KGHDR and CDR2 SFDVKD. CDR3 coding DNA: TGTGCCACCCCGGCGGGGGGGGGTAGCGGGAGGAAGCAGTTCTTC. This encodes CATPAGGGSGRKQFF.

CDR3 coding DNA: TGTGCCAGCAGGACCGGGACTAGCGGGAGTGGGCAGTACTTC. Its protein is CASRTGTSGSGQYF. The rearrangement links TRBV28 to TRBJ2-7; 14 positions agree with TRBD2. Germline V CDR1 and CDR2: MDHEN, SYDVKM. J gave up 9 bases and V 6 bases, and 7 bases lay outside the gene matches. The CDR3 runs to 14 residues.

The chain is built from TRBV7-3 and TRBJ2-1, with D unclear. Per the germline V gene, CDR1 is SGHTA and CDR2 is FQGTGA. Trimming took 5 bases from V and 4 from J, leaving 12 bases between them. CDR3 length: 14 amino acids. Here the CDR3 reads CASSPPVWYNEQFF. The CDR3 region has the DNA TGTGCCAGCAGCCCCCCGGTTTGGTACAATGAGCAGTTCTTC.

This chain uses TRBV7-9 with TRBJ1-4; 8 positions agree with TRBD1. The germline CDR1 and CDR2 sequences are SEHNR and FQNEAQ (reference sequence). J gave up 4 bases and V 5 bases, and 12 bases lay outside the gene matches. The CDR3 loop spans 17 amino acids. Written as DNA, the CDR3 is TGTGCCAGCAGCACCAGGACAGGGTGGCAAAATAATGAAAAACTGTTTTTT. Protein product: CASSTRTGWQNNEKLFF.

The V and J genes are TRBV28 and TRBJ2-2, with TRBD1 as a possible D gene (5 bases). CDR1 and CDR2 from the germline V gene are MDHEN and SYDVKM. V dropped 5 bases and J dropped 3 bases, with 16 bases sitting between them. The CDR3 is 16 residues long. This CDR3 is CASSPYGAGHTGELFF. CDR3 nucleotide sequence: TGTGCCAGCAGTCCTTATGGGGCAGGGCACACCGGGGAGCTGTTTTTT.

The V gene is TRBV9, the J gene TRBJ2-1; D possibly corresponds to TRBD2 (5 bases). The CDR3 spans 13 residues. The V gene lost 6 bases and the J gene lost 9 bases, with 16 bases spanning the gap. Germline CDR1 and CDR2: SGDLS and YYNGEE. The CDR3 bases are TGTGCCAGCACCGGAGGTACCAGAGGTGAGCAGTTCTTC. Translation: CASTGGTRGEQFF.

This clone was counted a single time. Additional DNA sequences in this sample encode the identical CDR3. The J gene is TRBJ1-3, the V gene TRBV5-1, with TRBD1 matching over 9 bases. The CDR3 is made up of 16 amino acids. The germline gives CDR1 SGHRS, CDR2 YFSETQ. After removal of 0 bases from V and 0 bases from J, the junction contained 1 base not matched to a gene. The CDR3 loop reads CASSLGDRASGNTIYF. CDR3 nucleotide sequence: TGCGCCAGCAGCTTGGGGGACAGGGCCTCTGGAAACACCATATATTTT.

Of note for this clone: One end of the junction is discordant with germline, which a read error may explain. The CDR3 DNA is TGTGCCAGCAGTTTACGGCCCGGGTGGGGCTATGACTACACCTTC. It translates to CASSLRPGWGYDYTF. This chain uses TRBV27 with TRBJ1-2, with D maybe TRBD1 (5 bases). The germline V gene encodes CDR1 MNHEY and CDR2 SMNVEV (reference sequence). The CDR3 extends over 15 amino acids.

The chain combines TRBV19 with TRBJ2-1; 9 nucleotides line up with TRBD2. This CDR3 is built from 18 residues. The junction had 20 bases not matched to a gene; V was cut back by 7 bases and J by 7 bases. Germline-derived CDR1 and CDR2 are LNHDA and SQIVND (reference sequence). The CDR3 here is CASTPYRRGGRPPNEQFF. CDR3 nucleotide sequence: TGTGCCAGTACCCCGTATAGGCGGGGGGGGCGACCCCCGAATGAGCAGTTCTTC.